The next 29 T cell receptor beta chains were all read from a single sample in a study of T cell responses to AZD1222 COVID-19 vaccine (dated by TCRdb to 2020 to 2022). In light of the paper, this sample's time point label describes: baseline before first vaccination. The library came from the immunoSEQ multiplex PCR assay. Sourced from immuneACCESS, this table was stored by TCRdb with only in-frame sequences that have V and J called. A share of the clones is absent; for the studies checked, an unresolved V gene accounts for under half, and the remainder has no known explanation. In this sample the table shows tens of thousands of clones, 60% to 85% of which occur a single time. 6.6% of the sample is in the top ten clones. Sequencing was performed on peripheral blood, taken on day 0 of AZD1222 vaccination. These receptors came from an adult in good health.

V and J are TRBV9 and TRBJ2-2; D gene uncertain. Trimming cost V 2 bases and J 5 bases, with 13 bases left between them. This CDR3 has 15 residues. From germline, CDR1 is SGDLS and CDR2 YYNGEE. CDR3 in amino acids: CASSVGVGRTGELFF. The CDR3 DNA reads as TGTGCCAGCAGCGTTGGTGTGGGTAGGACCGGGGAGCTGTTTTTT.

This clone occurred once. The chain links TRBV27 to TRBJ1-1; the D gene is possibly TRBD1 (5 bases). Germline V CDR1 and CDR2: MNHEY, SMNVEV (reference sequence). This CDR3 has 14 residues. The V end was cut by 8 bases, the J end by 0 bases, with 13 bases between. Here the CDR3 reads CASATGTLNTEAFF. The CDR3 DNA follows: TGTGCCAGCGCTACCGGGACGTTGAACACTGAAGCTTTCTTT.

The CDR3, as DNA: TGTGCCAGCAGTTACTCGCTATCTATTAACACTGAAGCTTTCTTT. Residues: CASSYSLSINTEAFF. The gene calls are TRBV6-6 and TRBJ1-1; D is unclear. This CDR3 region has 15 residues. The germline gives CDR1 MNHNY, CDR2 SVGAGI (reference sequence). V was clipped by 0 bases and J by 2 bases, with 10 bases between them.

This CDR3 is CASSKTGERETQYF. The CDR3 nucleotides read TGTGCCAGTAGTAAAACAGGGGAACGAGAGACCCAGTACTTC. The chain couples TRBV19 to TRBJ2-5, with TRBD1 matching 7 bases. V shed 4 bases and J 4 bases; nucleotides not matched to a gene: 6. Germline V gene sequence: CDR1 LNHDA, CDR2 SQIVND (reference sequence). This CDR3 has 14 residues.

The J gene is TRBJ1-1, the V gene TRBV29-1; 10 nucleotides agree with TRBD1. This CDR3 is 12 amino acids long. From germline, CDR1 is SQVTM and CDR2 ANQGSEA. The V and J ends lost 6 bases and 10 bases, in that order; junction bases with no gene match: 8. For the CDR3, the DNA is TGCAGCGTCTCCGGGACAGGGGCGCCAGCTTTCTTT. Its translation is CSVSGTGAPAFF.

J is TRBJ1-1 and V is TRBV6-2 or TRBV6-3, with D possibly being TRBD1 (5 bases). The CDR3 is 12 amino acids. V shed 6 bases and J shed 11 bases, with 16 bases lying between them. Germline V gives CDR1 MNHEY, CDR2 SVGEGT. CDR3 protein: CASSSPKGRAFF. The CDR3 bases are TGTGCCAGCAGCTCCCCCAAGGGGAGGGCTTTCTTT.

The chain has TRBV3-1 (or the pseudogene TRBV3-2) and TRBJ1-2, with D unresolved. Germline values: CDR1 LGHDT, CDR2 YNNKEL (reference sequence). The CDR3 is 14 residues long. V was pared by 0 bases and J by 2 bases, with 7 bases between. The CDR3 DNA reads TGTGCCAGCAGCCAAGATACCCTCAACTATGGCTACACCTTC. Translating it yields CASSQDTLNYGYTF.

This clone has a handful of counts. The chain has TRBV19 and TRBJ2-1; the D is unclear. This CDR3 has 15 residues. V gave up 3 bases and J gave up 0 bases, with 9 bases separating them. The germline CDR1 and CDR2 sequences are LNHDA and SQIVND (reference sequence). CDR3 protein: CASSISTSSYNEQFF. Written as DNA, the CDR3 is TGTGCCAGTAGTATTAGTACCAGCTCCTACAATGAGCAGTTCTTC.

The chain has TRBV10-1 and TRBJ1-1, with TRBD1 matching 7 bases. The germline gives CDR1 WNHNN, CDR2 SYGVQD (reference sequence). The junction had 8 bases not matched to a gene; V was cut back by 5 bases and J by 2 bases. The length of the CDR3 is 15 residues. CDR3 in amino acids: CASSPLGQRNTEAFF. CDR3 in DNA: TGCGCCAGCAGTCCCCTGGGACAGAGAAACACTGAAGCTTTCTTT.

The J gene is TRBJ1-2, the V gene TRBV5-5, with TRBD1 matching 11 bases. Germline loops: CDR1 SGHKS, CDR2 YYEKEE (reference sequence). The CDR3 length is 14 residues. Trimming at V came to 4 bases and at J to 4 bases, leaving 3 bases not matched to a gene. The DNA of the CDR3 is TGTGCCAGCAGCGCCGGGACAGGGGGCTATGGCTACACCTTC. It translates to CASSAGTGGYGYTF.

The CDR3 spells CASTSASQGPNQPQHF. The CDR3 DNA sequence: TGTGCCAGCACCTCAGCGTCCCAGGGACCAAATCAGCCCCAGCATTTT. This chain connects TRBV5-6 to TRBJ1-5, with a weak D call TRBD1 (5 bases). Trimming shortened V by 6 bases and J by 4 bases, and 20 bases separated the two germline ends. The V gene's germline CDR1 is SGHDT and CDR2 YYEEEE. The CDR3 is 16 residues long. The complete variable domain, with remaining parts taken from reference TRBV5-6 and TRBJ1-5, reads DAGVTQSPTHLIKTRGQQVTLRCSPKSGHDTVSWYQQALGQGPQFIFQYYEEEERQRGNFPDRFSGHQFPNYSSELNVNALLLGDSALYLCASTSASQGPNQPQHFGDGTRLSIL.

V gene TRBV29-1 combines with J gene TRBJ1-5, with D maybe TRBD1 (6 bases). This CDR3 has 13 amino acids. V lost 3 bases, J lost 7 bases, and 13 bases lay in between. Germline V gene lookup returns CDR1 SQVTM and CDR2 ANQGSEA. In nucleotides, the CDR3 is TGCAGCGTTGAGTTGGGGGCAGGGCAGCCCCAGCATTTT. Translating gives CSVELGAGQPQHF.

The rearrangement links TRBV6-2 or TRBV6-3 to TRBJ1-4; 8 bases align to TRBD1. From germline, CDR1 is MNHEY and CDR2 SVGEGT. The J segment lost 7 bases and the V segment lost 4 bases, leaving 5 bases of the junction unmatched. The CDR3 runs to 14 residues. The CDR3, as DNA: TGTGCCAGCAGTTCCGGGACAGGAGGTGAAAAACTGTTTTTT. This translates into CASSSGTGGEKLFF.

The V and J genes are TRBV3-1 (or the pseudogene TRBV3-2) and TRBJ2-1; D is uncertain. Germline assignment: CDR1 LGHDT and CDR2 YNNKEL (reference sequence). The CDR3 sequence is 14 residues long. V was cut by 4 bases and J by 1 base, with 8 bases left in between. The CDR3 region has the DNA TGTGCCAGCAGCCCCCGCGGTTCCTACAATGAGCAGTTCTTC. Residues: CASSPRGSYNEQFF.

CDR3 protein: CASSPPAWTGRQETQYF. Here the CDR3 DNA reads TGTGCCAGCTCACCACCGGCGTGGACAGGGCGGCAAGAGACCCAGTACTTC. V gene TRBV18 combines with J gene TRBJ2-5, with 8 bases that match TRBD1. V was clipped by 0 bases and J by 2 bases; unmatched bases: 8. The length of the CDR3 is 17 residues. Germline lookup yields CDR1 KGHSH and CDR2 LQKENI.

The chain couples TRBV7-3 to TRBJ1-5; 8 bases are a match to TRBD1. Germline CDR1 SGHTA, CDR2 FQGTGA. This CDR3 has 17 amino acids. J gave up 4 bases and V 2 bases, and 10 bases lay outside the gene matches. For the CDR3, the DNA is TGTGCCAGCAGCTTAGTACCCGGGACAGGAGAAAATCAGCCCCAGCATTTT. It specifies CASSLVPGTGENQPQHF.

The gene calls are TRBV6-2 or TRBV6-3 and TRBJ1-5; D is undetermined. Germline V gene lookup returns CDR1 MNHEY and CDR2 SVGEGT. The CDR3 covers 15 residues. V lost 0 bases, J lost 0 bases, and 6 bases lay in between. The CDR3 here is CASSYSGFSNQPQHF. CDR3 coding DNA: TGTGCCAGCAGTTACTCAGGGTTTAGCAATCAGCCCCAGCATTTT.

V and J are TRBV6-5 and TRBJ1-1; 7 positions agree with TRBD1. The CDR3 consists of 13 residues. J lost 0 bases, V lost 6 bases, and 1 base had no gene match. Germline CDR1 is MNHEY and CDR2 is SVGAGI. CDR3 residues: CASRGQLNTEAFF. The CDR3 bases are TGTGCCAGCAGGGGACAGCTGAACACTGAAGCTTTCTTT.

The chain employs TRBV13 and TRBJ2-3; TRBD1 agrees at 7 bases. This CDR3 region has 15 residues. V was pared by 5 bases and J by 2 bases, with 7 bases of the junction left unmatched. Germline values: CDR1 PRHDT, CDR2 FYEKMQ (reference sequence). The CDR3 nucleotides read TGTGCCAGCAGCCACGACAGGGAAAACACAGATACGCAGTATTTT. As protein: CASSHDRENTDTQYF.

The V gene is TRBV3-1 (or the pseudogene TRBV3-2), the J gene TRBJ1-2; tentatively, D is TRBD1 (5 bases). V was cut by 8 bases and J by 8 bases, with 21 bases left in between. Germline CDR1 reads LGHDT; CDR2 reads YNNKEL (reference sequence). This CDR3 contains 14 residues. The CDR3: CASGHWGEGDGYTF. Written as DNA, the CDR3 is TGTGCCAGCGGTCATTGGGGCGAAGGGGACGGCTACACCTTC.

The CDR3 sequence: CASSQVGQRNSPLHF. The CDR3 DNA reads as TGTGCCAGCAGCCAAGTGGGACAACGTAATTCACCCCTCCACTTT. J is TRBJ1-6 and V is TRBV3-1 (or the pseudogene TRBV3-2); D is possibly TRBD1 (6 bases). This CDR3 comprises 15 residues. Trimming pared 1 base from V and 6 bases from J, leaving 10 bases between. Germline values: CDR1 LGHDT, CDR2 YNNKEL (reference sequence).

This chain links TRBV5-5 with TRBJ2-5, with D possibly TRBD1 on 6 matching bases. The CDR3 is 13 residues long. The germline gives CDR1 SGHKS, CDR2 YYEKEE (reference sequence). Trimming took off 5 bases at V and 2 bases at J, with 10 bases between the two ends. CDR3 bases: TGTGCCAGCAGTACGGACAGTCAAGAGACCCAGTACTTC. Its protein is CASSTDSQETQYF.

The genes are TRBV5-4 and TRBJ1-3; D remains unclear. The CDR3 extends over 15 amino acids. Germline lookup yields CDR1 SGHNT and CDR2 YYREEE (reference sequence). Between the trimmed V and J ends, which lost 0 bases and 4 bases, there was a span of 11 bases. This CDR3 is CASSLGALRGNTIYF. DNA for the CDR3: TGTGCCAGCAGCTTGGGGGCACTGAGAGGAAACACCATATATTTT.

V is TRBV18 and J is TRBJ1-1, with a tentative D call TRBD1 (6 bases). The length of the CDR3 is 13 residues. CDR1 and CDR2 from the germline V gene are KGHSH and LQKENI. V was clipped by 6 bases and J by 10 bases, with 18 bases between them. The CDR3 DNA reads TGTGCCAGCTCCCCAGGAGGGGGGGAATTAGCTTTCTTT. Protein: CASSPGGGELAFF. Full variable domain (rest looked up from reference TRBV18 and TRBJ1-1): NAGVMQNPRHLVRRRGQEARLRCSPMKGHSHVYWYRQLPEEGLKFMVYLQKENIIDESGMPKERFSAEFPKEGPSILRIQQVVRGDSAAYFCASSPGGGELAFFGQGTRLTVV.

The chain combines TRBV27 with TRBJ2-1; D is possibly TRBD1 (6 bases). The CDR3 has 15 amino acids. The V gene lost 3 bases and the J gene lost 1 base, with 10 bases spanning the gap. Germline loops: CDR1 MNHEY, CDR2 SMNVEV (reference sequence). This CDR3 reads CASSLRRGSYNEQFF. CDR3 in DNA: TGTGCCAGCAGTTTGCGAAGGGGGTCCTACAATGAGCAGTTCTTC.

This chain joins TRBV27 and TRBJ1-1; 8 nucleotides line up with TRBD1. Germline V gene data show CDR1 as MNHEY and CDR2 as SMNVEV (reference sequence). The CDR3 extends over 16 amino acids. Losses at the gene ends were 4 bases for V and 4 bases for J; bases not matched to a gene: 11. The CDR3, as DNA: TGTGCCAGCAGTTCCCCTTACAGGGGGAAGGGCACTGAAGCTTTCTTT. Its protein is CASSSPYRGKGTEAFF.

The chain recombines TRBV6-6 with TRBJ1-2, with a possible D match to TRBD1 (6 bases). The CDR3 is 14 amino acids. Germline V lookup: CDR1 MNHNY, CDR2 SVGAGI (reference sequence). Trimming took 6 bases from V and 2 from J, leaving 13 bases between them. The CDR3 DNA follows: TGTGCCAGCAGCCTAGACAGGCAGAACTATGGCTACACCTTC. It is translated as CASSLDRQNYGYTF.

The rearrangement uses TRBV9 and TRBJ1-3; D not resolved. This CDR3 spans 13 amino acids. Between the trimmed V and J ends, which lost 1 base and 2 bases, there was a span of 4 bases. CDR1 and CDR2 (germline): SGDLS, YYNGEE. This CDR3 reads CASSVFPGNTIYF. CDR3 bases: TGTGCCAGCAGCGTATTCCCTGGAAACACCATATATTTT.

The CDR3 nucleotides are TGCGCCAGCAGCCGCGAGGGGACGGCTAACTATGGCTACACCTTC. Translated, it gives CASSREGTANYGYTF. The chain links TRBV5-1 to TRBJ1-2, with a possible D match to TRBD1 (5 bases). This CDR3 has 15 residues. Germline CDR1 and CDR2: SGHRS and YFSETQ. Trimming left V 4 bases short and J 0 bases short, with 13 bases between.